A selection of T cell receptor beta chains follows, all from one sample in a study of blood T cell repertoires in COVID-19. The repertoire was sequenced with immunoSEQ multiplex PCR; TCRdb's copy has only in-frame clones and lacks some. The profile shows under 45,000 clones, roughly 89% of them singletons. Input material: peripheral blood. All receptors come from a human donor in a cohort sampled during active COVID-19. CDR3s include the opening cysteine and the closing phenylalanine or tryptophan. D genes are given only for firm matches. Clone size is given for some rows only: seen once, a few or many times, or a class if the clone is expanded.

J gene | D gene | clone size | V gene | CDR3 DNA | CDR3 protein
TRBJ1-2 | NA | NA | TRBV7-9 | TGTGCCAGCAGCTTAGCGCGGGCAGGGGTTGGCTACACCTTC | CASSLARAGVGYTF
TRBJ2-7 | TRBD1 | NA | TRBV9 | TGTGCCAGCAGCGTAGCTAGGACAGGGCTGGACGAGCAGTACTTC | CASSVARTGLDEQYF
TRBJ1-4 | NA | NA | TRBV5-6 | TGTGCCAGCAGCTTGGTATCTTGGGAGAGTGAAAAACTGTTTTTT | CASSLVSWESEKLFF
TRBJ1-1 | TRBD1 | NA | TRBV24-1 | TGTGCCACCAGTGACCCCGGGACAGGGAACACTGAAGCTTTCTTT | CATSDPGTGNTEAFF
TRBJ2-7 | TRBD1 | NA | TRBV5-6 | TGTGCCAGCAGCCCTGGGGGGACAGGGGTTGAGCAGTACTTC | CASSPGGTGVEQYF
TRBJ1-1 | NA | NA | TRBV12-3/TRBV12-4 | TGTGCCAGCAGGAGCACAGGGAACACTGAAGCTTTCTTT | CASRSTGNTEAFF
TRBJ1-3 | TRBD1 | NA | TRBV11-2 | TGTGCCAGCACCCTTCGGGGGGGACAGGGACGTTTGTTGTCAAACACCATATATTTT | CASTLRGGQGRLLSNTIYF
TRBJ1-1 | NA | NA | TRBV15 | TGTGCCACCAGCGGGATGTCAGGGACTGAAGCTTTCTTT | CATSGMSGTEAFF
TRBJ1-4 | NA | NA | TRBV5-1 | TGCGCCAGCAGCTTTGCAGGGGTTGAAAAACTGTTTTTT | CASSFAGVEKLFF
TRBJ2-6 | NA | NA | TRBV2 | TGTGCCAGCAGTGAAGGGCTCTCTGGGGCCAACGTCCTGACTTTC | CASSEGLSGANVLTF
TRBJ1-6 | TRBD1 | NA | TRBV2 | TGTGCCAGCAGGAGGACAGGGATTGATTCACCCCTCCACTTT | CASRRTGIDSPLHF
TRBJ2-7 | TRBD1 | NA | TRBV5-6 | TGTGCCAGCAGTCGAATTGGGACAGGGGCCTACGAGCAGTACTTC | CASSRIGTGAYEQYF
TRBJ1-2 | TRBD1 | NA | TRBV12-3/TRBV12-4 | TGTGCCAGCAGTTTGAGGACAGGGGATGGCTACACCTTC | CASSLRTGDGYTF
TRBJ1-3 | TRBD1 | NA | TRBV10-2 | TGCGCCAGCAGTGAGTCGACAGGGGGCGCGACTGGAAACACCATATATTTT | CASSESTGGATGNTIYF
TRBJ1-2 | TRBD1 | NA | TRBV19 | TGTGCCAGTAGTAGGACAGGCGAGAACTATGGCTACACCTTC | CASSRTGENYGYTF
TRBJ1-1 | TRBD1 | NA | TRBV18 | TGTGCCAGCTCAGACAGGGGGCCCACTGAAGCTTTCTTT | CASSDRGPTEAFF
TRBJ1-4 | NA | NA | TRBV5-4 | TGTGCCAGCAGCTTGAGAAGCGGTGGTGAGGAAAAACTGTTTTTT | CASSLRSGGEEKLFF
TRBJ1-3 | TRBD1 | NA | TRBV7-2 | TGTGCCAGCAGCTTGACCGGGACAGGGGCTGGAAACACCATATATTTT | CASSLTGTGAGNTIYF
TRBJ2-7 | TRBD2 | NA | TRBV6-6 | TGTGCCAGCAGTCCCGGGCTAGCGGGGGGGCACGAGCAGTACTTC | CASSPGLAGGHEQYF
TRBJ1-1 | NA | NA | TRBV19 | TGTGCCAGTAGTGGGGGGATTTTCATGAACACTGAAGCTTTCTTT | CASSGGIFMNTEAFF
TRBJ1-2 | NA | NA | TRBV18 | TGTGCCAGCTCACCGGGGGGGCGGCTCTATGGCTACACCTTC | CASSPGGRLYGYTF
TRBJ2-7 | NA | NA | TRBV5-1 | TGCGCCAGCAGCTTGGCCGGACAAACCTACGAGCAGTACTTC | CASSLAGQTYEQYF
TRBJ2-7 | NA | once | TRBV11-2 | TGTGCCAGCAGCTTATCCCCGGGACTTACCTACGAGCAGTACTTC | CASSLSPGLTYEQYF
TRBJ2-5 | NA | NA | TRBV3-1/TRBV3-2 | TGTGCCAGCAGCCGAGAGGGCTTAGAGACCCAGTACTTC | CASSREGLETQYF
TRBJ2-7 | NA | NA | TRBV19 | TGTGCCAGTAGTAACCGGGACACTGGACAGTACTTC | CASSNRDTGQYF
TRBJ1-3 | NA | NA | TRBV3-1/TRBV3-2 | TGTGCCAGCAGTTCGGTCCTCAGGGGAAACACCATATATTTT | CASSSVLRGNTIYF
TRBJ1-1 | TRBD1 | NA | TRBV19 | TGTGCCACCACTGGGACAGGCCTATACACTGAAGCTTTCTTT | CATTGTGLYTEAFF